Listed below are T cell receptor beta chains from one sample, sequenced in a study of blood T cell repertoires in COVID-19. Here immunoSEQ multiplex PCR was the method, and the copy in TCRdb shows in-frame clones only, minus some. The table includes a few hundred thousand clones, 80% to 90% detected once. The sequencing input was peripheral blood. The receptors here all came from a woman in her fifties or sixties with acute or convalescent COVID-19. Each CDR3 is given with its conserved first and last residue. The D gene is left open where the match is weak. Part of the rows lack a size; the others show once, few, many or a class for expanded clones.

DNA: TGCGCCAGCAGAAGTGGTCTACCGACTAGCACAGATACGCAGTATTTT
CDR3: CASRSGLPTSTDTQYF
size: once
J: TRBJ2-3
V: TRBV5-1
length: 16
D: -

DNA: TGCGCCAGCAGCCCCGGGACTAGCGGCAACTACAATGAGCAGTTCTTC
CDR3: CASSPGTSGNYNEQFF
size: -
J: TRBJ2-1
V: TRBV5-1
length: 16
D: TRBD2

DNA: TGTGCCACCGGGAGGTCTGGGGCCAACGTCCTGACTTTC
CDR3: CATGRSGANVLTF
size: many
J: TRBJ2-6
V: TRBV19
length: 13
D: TRBD2

DNA: TGTGCCAGCAGCTTAGAGACTCCCCAAGGGGCTAATTCACCCCTCCACTTT
CDR3: CASSLETPQGANSPLHF
size: once
J: TRBJ1-6
V: TRBV7-8
length: 17
D: -

DNA: TGTGCCAGCAGCTCGTCGTTCAGGGGGAGCTCCTACAATGAGCAGTTCTTC
CDR3: CASSSSFRGSSYNEQFF
size: once
J: TRBJ2-1
V: TRBV11-3
length: 17
D: TRBD1

DNA: TGTGCCAGCACTCTGGGACTAGCGGGAGCAAACATTCAGTACTTC
CDR3: CASTLGLAGANIQYF
size: -
J: TRBJ2-4
V: TRBV7-2
length: 15
D: TRBD2

DNA: TGTGCCAGCAGCTTAGCGACAGGGCCTAATGAAAAACTGTTTTTT
CDR3: CASSLATGPNEKLFF
size: -
J: TRBJ1-4
V: TRBV7-7
length: 15
D: TRBD1

DNA: TGTGCTAGTGGTTTGGTTACAGCAGCTGAAGCTTTCTTT
CDR3: CASGLVTAAEAFF
size: -
J: TRBJ1-1
V: TRBV12-5
length: 13
D: -

DNA: TGCGCCAGCAGCTTGGAGCAGGGGGAAAAACTGTTTTTT
CDR3: CASSLEQGEKLFF
size: -
J: TRBJ1-4
V: TRBV5-1
length: 13
D: -

DNA: TGTGCCAGCAAGGCCGGGACAGACACTGAAGCTTTCTTT
CDR3: CASKAGTDTEAFF
size: once
J: TRBJ1-1
V: TRBV27
length: 13
D: TRBD1

DNA: TGTGCCAGCAGTCTTATGCCCGGGACTAGCGGCACAGATACGCAGTATTTT
CDR3: CASSLMPGTSGTDTQYF
size: -
J: TRBJ2-3
V: TRBV28
length: 17
D: TRBD2

DNA: TGTGCCAGCAGCTTGGGGCAGGGGGATGACTATGGCTACACCTTC
CDR3: CASSLGQGDDYGYTF
size: -
J: TRBJ1-2
V: TRBV5-8
length: 15
D: TRBD1

DNA: TGTGCCATCAGTGAGCCGTTGGAGGCGAACAATGAGCAGTTCTTC
CDR3: CAISEPLEANNEQFF
size: -
J: TRBJ2-1
V: TRBV10-3
length: 15
D: -

DNA: TGTGCCAGTACGACCCGGACAGGGGGCGAGTCACCCCTCCACTTT
CDR3: CASTTRTGGESPLHF
size: -
J: TRBJ1-6
V: TRBV19
length: 15
D: TRBD1

DNA: TGTGCCAGCAGCTTCGCAGGGTGGAACACTGAAGCTTTCTTT
CDR3: CASSFAGWNTEAFF
size: -
J: TRBJ1-1
V: TRBV5-5
length: 14
D: -

DNA: TGTGCCACGCAGAGGGGAAACACCATATATTTT
CDR3: CATQRGNTIYF
size: once
J: TRBJ1-3
V: TRBV9
length: 11
D: -

DNA: TGTGCCAGTAGTACAGGGGGAAGTGGGGCCAACGTCCTGACTTTC
CDR3: CASSTGGSGANVLTF
size: -
J: TRBJ2-6
V: TRBV19
length: 15
D: TRBD1

DNA: TGTGCCAGCAGTCGACAGGGGGACACTGAAGCTTTCTTT
CDR3: CASSRQGDTEAFF
size: few
J: TRBJ1-1
V: TRBV6-6
length: 13
D: TRBD1

DNA: TGTGCCAGCAGCCAGGACAGGGGATACGAGCAGTACTTC
CDR3: CASSQDRGYEQYF
size: -
J: TRBJ2-7
V: TRBV14
length: 13
D: TRBD1

DNA: TGTGCCAGCAGCCCGGCGGCGGGGGGGGAGACCCAGTACTTC
CDR3: CASSPAAGGETQYF
size: -
J: TRBJ2-5
V: TRBV5-4
length: 14
D: TRBD2

DNA: TGTGCCTGGAGGGCTCCCAGGGTTCGAGGGCCCCAGCATTTT
CDR3: CAWRAPRVRGPQHF
size: -
J: TRBJ1-5
V: TRBV30
length: 14
D: -

DNA: TGTGCCAGCAGTGACACCCGAGAGACCGGGGAGCTGTTTTTT
CDR3: CASSDTRETGELFF
size: -
J: TRBJ2-2
V: TRBV6-1
length: 14
D: -

DNA: TGTGCCAGCTCACCACTGAAGGGGACTGAAGCTTTCTTT
CDR3: CASSPLKGTEAFF
size: few
J: TRBJ1-1
V: TRBV18
length: 13
D: -

DNA: TGCGCCAGCCGGAGAACGACGGGAGGCGGGAGCTCCTACAATGAGCAGTTCTTC
CDR3: CASRRTTGGGSSYNEQFF
size: -
J: TRBJ2-1
V: TRBV5-1
length: 18
D: TRBD2

DNA: TGTGCCAGCAGCGCTGACCAGACAGGGGTCCGCGAGACCCAGTACTTC
CDR3: CASSADQTGVRETQYF
size: -
J: TRBJ2-5
V: TRBV27
length: 16
D: TRBD1

DNA: TGTGCCACCAGTGCGACACCGACCGGGGAGCTGTTTTTT
CDR3: CATSATPTGELFF
size: -
J: TRBJ2-2
V: TRBV24-1
length: 13
D: -

DNA: TGTGCCATCAGTGAGTGGCAGGTGGATCAGCCCCAGCATTTT
CDR3: CAISEWQVDQPQHF
size: -
J: TRBJ1-5
V: TRBV10-3
length: 14
D: -

DNA: TGTGCCAGCAGCTCGGGGACTCTCGGAGGGCAGTACTTC
CDR3: CASSSGTLGGQYF
size: -
J: TRBJ2-7
V: TRBV7-9
length: 13
D: -